This T cell receptor (beta chain) was identified during a study of blood T cell repertoires in COVID-19. Study background: Some COVID-19 samples were acute and others convalescent; all came from the United States, Italy and Spain. From T cells, B-cell-depleted T cells, or PBMCs came the material, which was cDNA or gDNA.

The CDR3 spans 15 residues. J gave up 9 bases and V 1 base, and 5 bases lay outside the gene matches. CDR1 and CDR2 (germline): MDHEN, SYDVKM. Original handling: Amplification of reference gene primers provided the estimated nucleated cell counts. Sequencing used immunoSEQ multiplex PCR; TCRdb keeps in-frame clones, though not all of them. That table is the source of V, J and clone size, and D and trimming were worked out from the DNA. The repertoire has around 30,000 clones, approximately 86% of them found once; the top ten carry over 1.5%. Sequencing used peripheral blood. The genes are TRBV28 and TRBJ1-6, with 8 bases fitting TRBD1. This TCR was sampled from a man aged 50-60 years with active or convalescent COVID-19. The CDR3 reads CASSLSGGLTSPLHF. DNA for the CDR3: TGTGCCAGCAGTTTATCAGGGGGCTTGACTTCACCCCTCCACTTT.